The following is a TCR beta chain sequence with its context. Its antigen is undetermined. This CDR3 has 13 residues. Trimming pared 3 bases from V and 3 bases from J, leaving 5 bases between. Germline-derived CDR1 and CDR2 are LNHDA and SQIVND (reference sequence). These data originate in a study of cytomegalovirus exposure and HLA in healthy donors. Study conclusions and caveats: Most TCR beta V segments were productive about 87% or about 30% of the time in an earlier analysis.

Researchers ran the PCR with 60 Vbeta and 13 Jbeta primers. TCRdb keeps only in-frame clones here, not all; method: immunoSEQ multiplex PCR. There are about 130,000 clones in the sample, with roughly 2% held by the top ten. The chain uses TRBV19 and TRBJ1-4; D unclear. This TCR derives from a woman aged 60 to 75 in good health and CMV-seronegative. The sample was PBMCs. The CDR3 is CASSISANEKLFF. CDR3 sequence (DNA): TGTGCCAGTAGTATCTCTGCTAATGAAAAACTGTTTTTT. Drawing the rest from reference TRBV19 and TRBJ1-4, the complete variable domain is DGGITQSPKYLFRKEGQNVTLSCEQNLNHDAMYWYRQDPGQGLRLIYYSQIVNDFQKGDIAEGYSVSREKKESFPLTVTSAQKNPTAFYLCASSISANEKLFFGSGTQLSVL.